Sequencing of this T cell receptor (beta chain) was carried out in a study of Tregs in tolerant kidney transplant recipients. Study results and limitations: Activated donor B cell expansion appeared to reveal the most relevant donor-specific TCRbeta repertoire.

Related graft donors supplied nonmyeloablative bone marrow transplants, and mixed chimerism was transient. Unstimulated regulatory T cells (CD4+CD25+CD127-), CD4+CD25- non-regulatory cells, CD4 and CD8 cells were FACS-sorted from thawed PBMCs. Regarding this clone: Its matching antigen is unknown.

Clones were sequenced by immunoSEQ multiplex PCR, and TCRdb holds only the in-frame ones, with some missing. This repertoire shows 55,000 to 75,000 clones, 87% found once; its top ten account for roughly 4%. With V trimmed by 1 base and J by 4 bases, 4 bases remained unmatched. The CDR3 length is 15 residues. Germline V gene data show CDR1 as SGHRS and CDR2 as YFSETQ. Here the sequenced sample was CD4+ T cells from blood (PBMCs), taken 6 months after the transplant. The receptor comes from a human patient who received a combined kidney and bone marrow transplant. Some T cells may be provided by the graft donor. V and J are TRBV5-1 and TRBJ1-2, with 10 bases matching TRBD1. The CDR3 nucleotides are TGCGCCAGCAGCTTGAAGACAGGGGGCCTCTATGGCTACACCTTC. Translating it yields CASSLKTGGLYGYTF. Filled out from reference TRBV5-1 and TRBJ1-2, the complete variable domain reads KAGVTQTPRYLIKTRGQQVTLSCSPISGHRSVSWYQQTPGQGLQFLFEYFSETQRNKGNFPGRFSGRQFSNSRSEMNVSTLELGDSALYLCASSLKTGGLYGYTFGSGTRLTVV.